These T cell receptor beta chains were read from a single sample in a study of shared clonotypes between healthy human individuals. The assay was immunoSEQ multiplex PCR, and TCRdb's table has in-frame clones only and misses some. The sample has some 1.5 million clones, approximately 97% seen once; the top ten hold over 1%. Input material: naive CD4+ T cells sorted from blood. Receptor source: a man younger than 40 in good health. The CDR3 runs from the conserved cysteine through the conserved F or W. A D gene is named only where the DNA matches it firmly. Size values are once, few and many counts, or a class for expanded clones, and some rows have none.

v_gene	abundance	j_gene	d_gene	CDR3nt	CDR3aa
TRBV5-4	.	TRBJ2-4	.	TGTGCCAGCAGTCCCGGGCTAGCCAAAAACATTCAGTACTTC	CASSPGLAKNIQYF
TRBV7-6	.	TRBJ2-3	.	TGTGCCAGCAGCTCCTTGGTAGCGGAGTCCATGGTCGGAACGCAGTATTTT	CASSSLVAESMVGTQYF
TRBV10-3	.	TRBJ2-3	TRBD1	TGTGCCGCTACAAGGGGGCCAGTGGGTGATACGCAGTATTTT	CAATRGPVGDTQYF
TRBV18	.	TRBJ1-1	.	TGTGCCAGCTCACCCGGACAGACCCAGGGCGAAGCTTTCTTT	CASSPGQTQGEAFF
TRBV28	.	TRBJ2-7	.	TGTGCCAGCAGTTTCCCCGGGGTGAGTGGGAGGAACGAGCAGTACTTC	CASSFPGVSGRNEQYF
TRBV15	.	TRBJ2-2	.	TGTGCCACCAGCAGTCACCGGCAGAACACCGGGGAGCTGTTTTTT	CATSSHRQNTGELFF
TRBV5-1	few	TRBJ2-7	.	TGCGCCAGCAGCTTGAGGACAGAGGAGTACGAGCAGTACTTC	CASSLRTEEYEQYF
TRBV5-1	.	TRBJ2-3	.	TGCGCCAGCAGAGAGAGAGTGTCAGATACGCAGTATTTT	CASRERVSDTQYF
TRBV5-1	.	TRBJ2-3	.	TGCGCCAGCAGGCGGGACAGCCAAAGCACAGATACGCAGTATTTT	CASRRDSQSTDTQYF
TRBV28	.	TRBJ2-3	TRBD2	TGTGCCAGCAGTTCTAGCGGGAGGGCCGTAGATACGCAGTATTTT	CASSSSGRAVDTQYF